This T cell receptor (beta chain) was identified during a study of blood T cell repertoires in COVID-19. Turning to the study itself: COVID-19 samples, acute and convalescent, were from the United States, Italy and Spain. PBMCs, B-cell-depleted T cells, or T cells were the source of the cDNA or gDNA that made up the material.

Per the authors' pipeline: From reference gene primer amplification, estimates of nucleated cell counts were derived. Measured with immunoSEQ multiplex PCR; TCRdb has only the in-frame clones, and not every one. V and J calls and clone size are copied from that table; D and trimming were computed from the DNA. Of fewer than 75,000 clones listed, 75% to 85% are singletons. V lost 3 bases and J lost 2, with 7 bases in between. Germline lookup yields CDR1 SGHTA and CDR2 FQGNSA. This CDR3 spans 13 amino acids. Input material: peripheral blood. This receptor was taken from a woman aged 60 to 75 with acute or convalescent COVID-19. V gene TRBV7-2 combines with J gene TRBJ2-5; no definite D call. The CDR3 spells CASSLGYQETQYF. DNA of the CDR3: TGTGCCAGCAGCTTGGGCTATCAAGAGACCCAGTACTTC.